These 29 T cell receptor beta chains were sequenced from one sample in a study of identical twins. TCRdb re-derived calls from the 5' RACE reads in MiXCR, one entry per CDR3 protein. The data show hundreds of thousands of distinct CDR3 sequences, with 21% seen just once and around 4.5% held by the top ten. This sample was shared with a second study, whose subject was T cells expressing NK-cell markers.

Material for sequencing was PBMCs. The receptors derive from a woman younger than 30 in good health.

This clonotype was counted only a few times. This chain connects TRBV13 to TRBJ2-3; 14 bases align to TRBD2. The CDR3 covers 17 residues. Looked up from germline, CDR1 is PRHDT and CDR2 is FYEKMQ (reference sequence). V shed 4 bases, J shed 6 bases, and the junction held 9 bases outside the gene matches. Here the CDR3 DNA reads TGTGCCAGCAGCTCCGGACTAGCGGGAGGTTCAGGGGATACGCAGTATTTT. This translates into CASSSGLAGGSGDTQYF.

The chain recombines TRBV2 with TRBJ1-2; D uncertain. With 2 bases removed from V and 1 base from J, the gap between germline ends came to 11 bases. This CDR3 region has 15 residues. CDR1 is SNHLY and CDR2 is FYNNEI in the germline V gene. CDR3 region: CASSENSAINYGYTF. The CDR3 DNA sequence: TGTGCCAGCAGTGAAAATTCCGCTATTAACTATGGCTACACCTTC. The full variable domain, completed using reference TRBV2 and TRBJ1-2, is EPEVTQTPSHQVTQMGQEVILRCVPISNHLYFYWYRQILGQKVEFLVSFYNNEISEKSEIFDDQFSVERPDGSNFTLKIRSTKLEDSAMYFCASSENSAINYGYTFGSGTRLTVV.

The chain couples TRBV5-5 to TRBJ2-1; 11 bases map to TRBD2. The ends lost 0 bases at V and 5 bases at J; junction bases unmatched: 4. The germline CDR1 and CDR2 sequences are SGHKS and YYEKEE (reference sequence). The CDR3 totals 16 residues. This CDR3 reads CASSLGGTSGNNEQFF. The CDR3 DNA sequence: TGTGCCAGCAGCTTGGGGGGGACTAGCGGCAACAATGAGCAGTTCTTC. Drawing the rest from reference TRBV5-5 and TRBJ2-1, the complete variable domain is DAGVTQSPTHLIKTRGQQVTLRCSPISGHKSVSWYQQVLGQGPQFIFQYYEKEERGRGNFPDRFSARQFPNYSSELNVNALLLGDSALYLCASSLGGTSGNNEQFFGPGTRLTVL.

Only a few counts were recorded for this clonotype. The gene calls are TRBV6-2 or TRBV6-3 and TRBJ2-7; unclear D gene. V was shortened by 3 bases and J by 5 bases, with 23 bases between the two germline ends. CDR1 and CDR2 from the germline V gene are MNHEY and SVGEGT. CDR3 size: 17 residues. The chain's CDR3 is CASSYWHSMTDSDEQYF. The CDR3 nucleotides are TGTGCCAGCAGTTATTGGCATTCAATGACCGATTCCGACGAGCAGTACTTC.

A remark on this clonotype: A single base separates this from a much larger clone, so it may be a read error. The chain carries TRBV5-5 and TRBJ2-1; D possibly corresponds to TRBD1 (5 bases). The CDR3 is 14 residues long. Per the germline V gene, CDR1 is SGHKS and CDR2 is YYEKEE (reference sequence). The CDR3 DNA is TGTGCCGGCAGCTTGGGGCAGCTCTACAATGAGCAGTTCTTC. It translates to CAGSLGQLYNEQFF. Supplemented by reference TRBV5-5 and TRBJ2-1, the full variable domain reads DAGVTQSPTHLIKTRGQQVTLRCSPISGHKSVSWYQQVLGQGPQFIFQYYEKEERGRGNFPDRFSARQFPNYSSELNVNALLLGDSALYLCAGSLGQLYNEQFFGPGTRLTVL.

CDR3 nucleotides: TGTGCCAGCAGAAGACTAGCGGTGGGGTCCTACGAGCAGTACTTC. It is translated as CASRRLAVGSYEQYF. V is TRBV27 and J is TRBJ2-7; 9 nucleotides match TRBD2. This CDR3 spans 15 amino acids. Per germline, CDR1 MNHEY and CDR2 SMNVEV (reference sequence). V shed 6 bases and J 1 base; nucleotides not matched to a gene: 7.

The genes are TRBV12-3 or TRBV12-4 and TRBJ1-1, with TRBD1 as a possible D gene (6 bases). V was cut by 3 bases and J by 3 bases, with 11 bases left in between. This CDR3 region has 14 residues. For the CDR3, the DNA is TGTGCCAGCAGTTTCTGGGGGCCGGACACTGAAGCTTTCTTT. Encoded protein: CASSFWGPDTEAFF.

The chain carries TRBV5-1 and TRBJ2-7; TRBD2 aligns across 10 bases. This CDR3 has 15 residues. The V segment lost 5 bases and the J segment 3 bases; nucleotides outside the gene matches: 8. The V gene's germline CDR1 is SGHRS and CDR2 YFSETQ. The CDR3 spells CASRIELAGYYEQYF. In DNA, the CDR3 is TGCGCCAGCAGAATAGAACTAGCGGGGTACTACGAGCAGTACTTC.

J is TRBJ1-1 and V is TRBV27; D is unclear. This CDR3 comprises 15 residues. Trimming pared 3 bases from V and 6 bases from J, leaving 17 bases between. Germline CDR1 is MNHEY and CDR2 is SMNVEV (reference sequence). The CDR3: CASSFQPRTGSEAFF. In DNA, the CDR3 is TGTGCCAGCAGTTTCCAGCCCCGAACGGGATCTGAAGCTTTCTTT.

This clonotype was seen a handful of times. The chain combines TRBV5-1 with TRBJ2-7, with a weak D call TRBD2 (6 bases). Trimming pared 4 bases from V and 6 bases from J, leaving 20 bases between. The germline gives CDR1 SGHRS, CDR2 YFSETQ. CDR3 length: 15 amino acids. CDR3: CASSVGTGRLGEQYF. CDR3 sequence (DNA): TGCGCCAGCAGCGTGGGGACTGGGCGCCTGGGCGAGCAGTACTTC.

This clonotype showed up just a few times. This sequence joins TRBV7-2 and TRBJ2-1; TRBD2 might be the D (6 bases). Germline values: CDR1 SGHTA, CDR2 FQGNSA. V lost 3 bases and J 9 bases, leaving 15 bases between the germline ends. CDR3 length: 14 residues. The CDR3 bases are TGTGCCAGCAGCTTCGCTAGGACCGGGGGTGAGCAGTTCTTC. Its protein product is CASSFARTGGEQFF.

The sample holds a few counts of this clonotype. The V call is TRBV6-5, the J call TRBJ2-2; 9 bases match TRBD2. The length of the CDR3 is 18 residues. The trim removed 0 bases at V and 2 bases at J, leaving 7 bases unmatched. Per the germline V gene, CDR1 is MNHEY and CDR2 is SVGAGI. CDR3 bases: TGTGCCAGCAGTTACTCGATGCTAGCGGGGCTTAACACCGGGGAGCTGTTTTTT. It yields the protein CASSYSMLAGLNTGELFF.

This clonotype was observed at least ten times. This chain connects TRBV5-1 to TRBJ2-1; D may match TRBD1 or TRBD2 (5 bases each). V was clipped by 2 bases and J by 6 bases, with 9 bases between them. Germline loops: CDR1 SGHRS, CDR2 YFSETQ. The CDR3 has 13 residues. CDR3 coding DNA: TGCGCCAGCAGCTTCGGGGCGTCCAATGAGCAGTTCTTC. Protein: CASSFGASNEQFF.

This clonotype appeared a few times. This rearrangement joins TRBV5-1 to TRBJ2-6; no reliable D call. The germline CDR1 and CDR2 sequences are SGHRS and YFSETQ. The CDR3 has 17 amino acids. V lost 0 bases and J lost 2, with 12 bases in between. CDR3 loop: CASSLELGSPGANVLTF. For the CDR3, the DNA is TGCGCCAGCAGCTTGGAGCTCGGTTCCCCTGGGGCCAACGTCCTGACTTTC.

The rearrangement uses TRBV5-6 and TRBJ2-3; D is possibly TRBD2 (5 bases). Trimming stripped 4 bases from V and 6 bases from J, with 15 bases between. The CDR3 contains 14 residues. CDR1 is SGHDT and CDR2 is YYEEEE in the germline V gene. DNA for the CDR3: TGTGCCAGCAGCCGGACTCCCCAAGCCGATACGCAGTATTTT. Translating it yields CASSRTPQADTQYF.

This chain uses TRBV15 with TRBJ2-7; TRBD1 is a possible D gene (6 bases). V was clipped by 1 base and J by 4 bases, with 14 bases between them. The CDR3 is made up of 15 amino acids. Germline assignment: CDR1 LNHNV and CDR2 YYDKDF (reference sequence). The CDR3 DNA follows: TGTGCCACCAGCAGAGTGCAGGGGCACCTATACGAGCAGTACTTC. Translating it yields CATSRVQGHLYEQYF.

This clonotype was seen only once. The chain links TRBV12-5 to TRBJ2-7; D gene ambiguous. This CDR3 is built from 11 residues. CDR1 LGHNT and CDR2 FRNRAP come from the germline V gene. The V end lost 6 bases, the J end lost 8 bases, and 11 bases lay between the germline ends. DNA for the CDR3: TGTGCTAGTGGCCTGTTGTACAAGCAGTACTTC. Its translation is CASGLLYKQYF. Full variable domain (remainder filled in from reference TRBV12-5 and TRBJ2-7): DARVTQTPRHKVTEMGQEVTMRCQPILGHNTVFWYRQTMMQGLELLAYFRNRAPLDDSGMPKDRFSAEMPDATLATLKIQPSEPRDSAVYFCASGLLYKQYFGPGTRLTVT.

A few counts support this clonotype. The chain has TRBV29-1 and TRBJ2-1; 9 nucleotides agree with TRBD2. The CDR3 has 15 residues. Germline assignment: CDR1 SQVTM and CDR2 ANQGSEA. After removal of 0 bases from V and 2 bases from J, the junction contained 2 bases not matched to a gene. CDR3 in DNA: TGCAGCGTTGAAGACCCTAGCGGGACCTACAATGAGCAGTTCTTC. Translation gives CSVEDPSGTYNEQFF.

The chain combines TRBV4-2 with TRBJ2-5, with D perhaps matching TRBD1 (5 bases). The CDR3 covers 12 residues. Germline CDR1 is LGHNA and CDR2 is YNFKEQ. The germline V and J ends were trimmed by 3 bases and 11 bases, with 13 bases remaining between them. The CDR3: CASSQGGATQYF. The CDR3 nucleotides are TGTGCCAGCAGCCAGGGTGGGGCTACTCAGTACTTC.

This clonotype has only a few counts. V is TRBV6-2 or TRBV6-3 and J is TRBJ2-1, with D hard to call. The V end was cut by 3 bases, the J end by 9 bases, with 12 bases between. The CDR3 extends over 13 amino acids. Germline CDR1 is MNHEY and CDR2 is SVGEGT. The CDR3 loop is CASSYPGNTEQFF. In DNA form, the CDR3 reads TGTGCCAGCAGTTATCCCGGTAATACTGAGCAGTTCTTC.

This clonotype was counted only a few times. Written as DNA, the CDR3 is TGTGCCAGCAGCTTAGCGACGGGAGGGTGGTACAATGAGCAGTTCTTC. Translated, it gives CASSLATGGWYNEQFF. The V gene is TRBV7-2, the J gene TRBJ2-1, with 8 bases matching TRBD2. In germline, CDR1 is SGHTA, CDR2 FQGNSA. Losses at the gene ends were 0 bases for V and 4 bases for J; bases not matched to a gene: 5. The CDR3 loop spans 16 amino acids.

This chain uses TRBV6-5 with TRBJ2-3; TRBD1 agrees at 8 bases. Germline V lookup: CDR1 MNHEY, CDR2 SVGAGI. With V trimmed by 3 bases and J by 3 bases, 5 bases remained unmatched. The CDR3 covers 15 residues. This CDR3 is CASSYRDRKTDTQYF. As DNA, the CDR3 is TGTGCCAGCAGTTATCGGGACAGGAAAACAGATACGCAGTATTTT.

This clonotype has at least ten counts. The chain is built from TRBV12-3 or TRBV12-4 and TRBJ1-1; D is ambiguous. This CDR3 has 11 residues. Trimming pared 8 bases from V and 1 base from J, leaving 5 bases between. CDR3 in amino acids: CASGQNTEAFF. CDR3 DNA: TGTGCCAGCGGTCAGAACACTGAAGCTTTCTTT.

The V gene is TRBV5-1, the J gene TRBJ1-4; D not resolved. V shed 0 bases and J shed 0 bases, with 6 bases lying between them. This CDR3 is built from 15 residues. CDR1 SGHRS and CDR2 YFSETQ come from the germline V gene. The CDR3 DNA follows: TGCGCCAGCAGCTTGGAAATTGCAACTAATGAAAAACTGTTTTTT. Protein sequence: CASSLEIATNEKLFF.

CDR3 coding DNA: TGCAGTGCTAGAGATGATCAAGGAAGGGTCAGGGGACCTTCCTACGAGCAGTACTTC. Translated, it gives CSARDDQGRVRGPSYEQYF. The V gene is TRBV20-1, the J gene TRBJ2-7; tentative D call: TRBD1 (6 bases). The CDR3 extends over 19 amino acids. Trimming cost V 0 bases and J 1 base, with 25 bases left between them. The germline CDR1 and CDR2 sequences are DFQATT and SNEGSKA (reference sequence).

The table lists this clonotype with a few counts. The V gene is TRBV7-2, the J gene TRBJ2-1, with D uncertain. The V gene lost 2 bases and the J gene lost 4 bases, with 6 bases spanning the gap. CDR3 length: 13 residues. Germline V lookup: CDR1 SGHTA, CDR2 FQGNSA. The chain's CDR3 is CASSLLTYNEQFF. The DNA of the CDR3 is TGTGCCAGCAGCTTACTCACATACAATGAGCAGTTCTTC.

V is TRBV20-1 and J is TRBJ2-2, with D perhaps being TRBD1 or TRBD2 (5 bases each). The CDR3 sequence is 14 residues long. CDR1 is DFQATT, CDR2 SNEGSKA, per germline (reference sequence). Trimming left V 3 bases short and J 5 bases short, with 13 bases between. DNA for the CDR3: TGCAGTGCTAGCCGTTCAGGGAGTACCGGGGAGCTGTTTTTT. Translated: CSASRSGSTGELFF.

The chain combines TRBV4-1 with TRBJ2-3; D remains unclear. Trimming stripped 3 bases from V and 0 bases from J, with 13 bases between. Germline V gene lookup returns CDR1 MGHRA and CDR2 YSYEKL. CDR3 length equals 16 residues. CDR3 bases: TGCGCCAGCAGCCAGCCCCTGGCAGATAGCACAGATACGCAGTATTTT. It codes for CASSQPLADSTDTQYF.

The chain links TRBV6-1 to TRBJ2-7; 8 bases align to TRBD2. The CDR3 extends over 15 amino acids. Germline loops: CDR1 MNHNS, CDR2 SASEGT. V lost 6 bases to trimming and J lost 0 bases; unmatched junction nucleotides: 7. CDR3 DNA sequence: TGTGCCAGCAGGCCTGCCGGGACTAGCTCCTACGAGCAGTACTTC. This codes for CASRPAGTSSYEQYF.